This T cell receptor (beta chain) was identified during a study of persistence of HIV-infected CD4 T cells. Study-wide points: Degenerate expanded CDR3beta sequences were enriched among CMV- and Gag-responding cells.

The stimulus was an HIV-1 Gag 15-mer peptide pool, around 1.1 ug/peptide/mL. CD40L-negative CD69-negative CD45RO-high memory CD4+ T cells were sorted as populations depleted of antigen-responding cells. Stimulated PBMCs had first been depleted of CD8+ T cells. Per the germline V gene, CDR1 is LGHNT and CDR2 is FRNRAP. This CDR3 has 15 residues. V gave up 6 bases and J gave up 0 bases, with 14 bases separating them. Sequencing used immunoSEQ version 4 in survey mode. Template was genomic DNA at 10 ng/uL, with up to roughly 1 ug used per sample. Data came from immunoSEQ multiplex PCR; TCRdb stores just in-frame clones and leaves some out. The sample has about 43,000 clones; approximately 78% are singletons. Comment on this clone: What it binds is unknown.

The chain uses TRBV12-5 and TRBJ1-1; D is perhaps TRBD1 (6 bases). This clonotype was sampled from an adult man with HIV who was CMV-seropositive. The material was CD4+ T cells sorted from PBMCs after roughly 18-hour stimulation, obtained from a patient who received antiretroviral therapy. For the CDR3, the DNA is TGTGCTAGTGGATGGGGGGCGGGTATGAACACTGAAGCTTTCTTT. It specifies CASGWGAGMNTEAFF.